These 9 T cell receptor beta chains originate from one sample sequenced in a study of CD8+ T cells in alopecia areata listed by TCRdb under 2018. The protocol used for the library was the immunoSEQ multiplex PCR assay. To provide template for TCR sequencing, every sample had RNA extracted and reverse transcribed into cDNA. TCRdb provides this immuneACCESS table in a form limited to in-frame rearrangements. Some clones are lacking; in checked studies, under half of them reflect an unresolved V gene, and why the rest are absent is not known. Present in this sample are around 170,000 clones, 51% of which were seen just once. The ten largest clones take up around 9.1% of the sample. The treatment or condition label for this specimen denotes: oral pan-JAK inhibitor, 5-10 mg twice daily. The sample here was CD8+ T cells sorted from blood, taken around week 52, from a patient treated with tofacitinib. These receptors were taken from a human donor with alopecia areata.

Notes on this clone: Within the sample, other DNA sequences also encode this same CDR3. The V call is TRBV29-1, the J call TRBJ2-3, with D perhaps matching TRBD2 (7 bases). The CDR3 runs to 13 residues. Germline loops: CDR1 SQVTM, CDR2 ANQGSEA. Trimming removed 4 bases at V and 3 bases at J, with 11 bases between. CDR3 DNA: TGCAGCGTTGGCGGGGGCCGAACAGATACGCAGTATTTT. Translating it yields CSVGGGRTDTQYF.

This chain links TRBV5-4 with TRBJ2-2; no clear D gene. The V gene's germline CDR1 is SGHNT and CDR2 YYREEE (reference sequence). V dropped 6 bases and J dropped 1 base, with 16 bases sitting between them. The length of the CDR3 is 16 residues. CDR3 nucleotides: TGTGCCAGCACCGGAGCAGGCTGGGAGAACACCGGGGAGCTGTTTTTT. It codes for CASTGAGWENTGELFF. Complete variable domain (other parts from reference TRBV5-4 and TRBJ2-2): ETGVTQSPTHLIKTRGQQVTLRCSSQSGHNTVSWYQQALGQGPQFIFQYYREEENGRGNFPPRFSGLQFPNYSSELNVNALELDDSALYLCASTGAGWENTGELFFGEGSRLTVL.

The J gene is TRBJ2-7, the V gene TRBV18, with 9 bases lining up with TRBD1. Germline loops: CDR1 KGHSH, CDR2 LQKENI. The CDR3 consists of 16 residues. V was pared by 0 bases and J by 4 bases, with 7 bases of the junction left unmatched. CDR3: CASSPPGGTGSYEQYF. The CDR3 coding sequence is TGTGCCAGCTCACCACCAGGGGGGACAGGGTCTTACGAGCAGTACTTC.

This chain uses TRBV29-1 with TRBJ2-3; TRBD2 aligns across 9 bases. Trimming cost V 6 bases and J 1 base; bases outside gene matches: 8. Germline CDR1 SQVTM, CDR2 ANQGSEA. The CDR3 has 15 residues. The CDR3 region is CSVADLAGRTDTQYF. CDR3 DNA: TGCAGCGTGGCAGACCTAGCGGGGCGCACAGATACGCAGTATTTT.

With regard to this clone: A junction boundary mismatches the germline segment, possibly from a read error. The chain links TRBV6-1 to TRBJ2-1; possible D gene TRBD2, 5 bases. Germline V lookup: CDR1 MNHNS, CDR2 SASEGT. This CDR3 comprises 13 residues. DNA for the CDR3: TGCGCCAGCGGTGAAGACTCCAACAATGAGCAGTTCTTC. Protein: CASGEDSNNEQFF.

The chain links TRBV9 to TRBJ1-5; the D gene is possibly TRBD1 (6 bases). Germline V CDR1 and CDR2: SGDLS, YYNGEE. Trimming took 4 bases from V and 2 from J, leaving 16 bases between them. The CDR3 spans 16 residues. The CDR3 here is CASSPDQGWGNQPQHF. In DNA form, the CDR3 reads TGTGCCAGCAGCCCAGACCAGGGGTGGGGCAATCAGCCCCAGCATTTT.

The chain employs TRBV6-5 and TRBJ1-5; D remains ambiguous. Looked up from germline, CDR1 is MNHEY and CDR2 is SVGAGI. Trimming removed 5 bases at V and 10 bases at J, with 15 bases between. This CDR3 is built from 13 residues. CDR3 loop: CASSPTQLIPQHF. CDR3 DNA sequence: TGTGCCAGCAGTCCGACACAACTCATACCCCAGCATTTT.

This clone has just one count. The chain joins TRBV27 to TRBJ2-1; D might be TRBD2 (6 bases). Trimming stripped 7 bases from V and 5 bases from J, with 15 bases between. Germline V gives CDR1 MNHEY, CDR2 SMNVEV (reference sequence). The CDR3 totals 14 residues. The CDR3 DNA reads as TGTGCCAGCACCCTAGAAGCGGGCGACAATGAGCAGTTCTTC. Translating gives CASTLEAGDNEQFF.

This clone was detected only a few times. The chain carries TRBV4-2 and TRBJ2-7; 7 positions match TRBD2. The CDR3 contains 16 residues. V dropped 0 bases and J dropped 0; count of bases not matched to a gene: 5. Germline CDR1 reads LGHNA; CDR2 reads YNFKEQ. The CDR3 region has the DNA TGTGCCAGCAGCCAAGACCACGGCGGGGGCTCCTACGAGCAGTACTTC. Its protein product is CASSQDHGGGSYEQYF.